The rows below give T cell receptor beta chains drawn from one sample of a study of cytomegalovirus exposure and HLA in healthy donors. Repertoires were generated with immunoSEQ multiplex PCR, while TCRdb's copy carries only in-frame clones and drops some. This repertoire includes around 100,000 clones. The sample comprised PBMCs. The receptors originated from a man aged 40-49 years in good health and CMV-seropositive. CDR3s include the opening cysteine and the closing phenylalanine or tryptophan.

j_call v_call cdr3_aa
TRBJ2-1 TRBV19 CASSIDRTAYNEQFF
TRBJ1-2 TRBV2 CASKAITGDYGYTF
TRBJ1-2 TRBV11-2 CASSSRVPNNYGYTF
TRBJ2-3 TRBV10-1 CASSESRQIPSDTQYF
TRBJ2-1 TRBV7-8 CASSSRESRTHNEQFF
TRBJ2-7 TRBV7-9 CASSLSPAGGFEQYF
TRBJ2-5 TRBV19 CATQSGVGETQYF
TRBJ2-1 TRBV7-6 CASSKGSYNEQFF
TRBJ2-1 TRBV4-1 CASSQQRTSAYNEQFF
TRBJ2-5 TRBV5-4 CASRSQGSGETQYF
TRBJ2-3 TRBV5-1 CASRSSGIPDTQYF
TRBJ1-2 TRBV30 CAWSVTGGGYGYTF
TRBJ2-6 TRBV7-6 CASSPELSSGANVLTF
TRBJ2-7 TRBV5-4 CASSDGQGTPLQYF
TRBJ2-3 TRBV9 CASSVALTDTQYF
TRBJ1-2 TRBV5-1 CASSLDRNYGYTF
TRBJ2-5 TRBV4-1 CASSQDHPGGGETQYF
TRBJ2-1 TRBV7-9 CASSLEGLAGDWFF
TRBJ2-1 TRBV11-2 CASSVTGGGYNEQFF
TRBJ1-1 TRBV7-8 CASSFPGTGGGNTEAFF
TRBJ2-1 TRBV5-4 CASSMTVYNEQFF
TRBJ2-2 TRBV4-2 CASSQDESGGPGELFF
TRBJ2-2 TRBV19 CASRGTSVSGELFF
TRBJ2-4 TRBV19 CASSIRQGDRSNIQYF
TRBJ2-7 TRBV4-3 CASSQLHGLGYEQYF
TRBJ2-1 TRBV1 CTSSPTGVRGYEQFF
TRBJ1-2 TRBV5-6 CASSLVGRGGDGYTF
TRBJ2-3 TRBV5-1 CASISVAGADTQYF
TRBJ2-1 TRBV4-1 CASSHPGLAGYNEQFF